This T cell receptor (beta chain) was sequenced during a study of Ad26.COV2.S vaccination and SARS-CoV-2 variants. Whole-study context: A COV1001 Ad26.COV2.S trial-arm participant provided the sample.

Whole-study findings and limits: The TCR breadth and depth analyses may have produced an underestimate of total T cell responses. Vaccinees showed greater spike-specific TCR breadth than placebo recipients.

Germline V CDR1 and CDR2: LNHNV, YYDKDF (reference sequence). V lost 3 bases to trimming and J lost 6 bases; unmatched junction nucleotides: 1. This CDR3 is built from 13 residues. Sequencing was performed with immunoSEQ multiplex PCR; in TCRdb, only in-frame clones are kept and a portion is missing. The sample has just over 350,000 clones; more than 75% are singletons. Sample treatment: around 19 received Ad26.COV2.S at low or high dose, single or two shots; a few received placebo; per-sample allocation not given. The samples date from day 63 after the first vaccine or placebo injection. What was given as vaccine was an Ad26 vector encoding Wuhan-strain SARS-CoV-2 spike. With respect to this clone: Its target is not known. Other DNA sequences of this sample code for an identical CDR3.

This sequence originates from a person between 18 and 59 years old who received the Ad26.COV2.S COVID-19 vaccine or a placebo. Material: peripheral blood, obtained in a trial of Ad26.COV2.S vaccine versus placebo. The genes are TRBV15 and TRBJ2-7, with 11 bases matching TRBD1. The CDR3 sequence is CATSRDRGREQYF. For the CDR3, the DNA is TGTGCCACCAGCAGGGACAGGGGGCGCGAGCAGTACTTC.